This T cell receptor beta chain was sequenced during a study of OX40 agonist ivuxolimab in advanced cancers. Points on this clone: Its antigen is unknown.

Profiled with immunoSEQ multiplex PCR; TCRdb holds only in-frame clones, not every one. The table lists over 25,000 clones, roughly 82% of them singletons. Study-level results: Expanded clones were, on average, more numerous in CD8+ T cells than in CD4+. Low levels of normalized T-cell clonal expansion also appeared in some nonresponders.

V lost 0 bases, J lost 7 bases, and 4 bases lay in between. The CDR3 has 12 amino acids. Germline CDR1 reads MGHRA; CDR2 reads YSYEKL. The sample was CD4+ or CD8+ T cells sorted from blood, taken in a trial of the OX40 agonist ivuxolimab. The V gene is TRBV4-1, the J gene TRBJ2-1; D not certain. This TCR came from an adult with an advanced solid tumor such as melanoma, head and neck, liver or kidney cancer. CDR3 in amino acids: CASSQDVNEQFF. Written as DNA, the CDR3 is TGCGCCAGCAGCCAAGACGTGAATGAGCAGTTCTTC.